The text below deals with one TCR beta chain. The data originate from a study of blood T cell repertoires in COVID-19. This CDR3 contains 18 residues. The V gene lost 2 bases and the J gene lost 7 bases, with 21 bases spanning the gap. CDR1 is MNHNS and CDR2 is SASEGT in the germline V gene. Profiled with immunoSEQ multiplex PCR; TCRdb holds only in-frame clones, not every one. The sample records about 250,000 clones, roughly nine tenths being singletons. Sequences were obtained from PBMCs or T cells enriched from blood (not recorded which). The gene calls are TRBV6-1 and TRBJ1-6; maybe TRBD1 (6 bases). This receptor was taken from a woman aged 18-29 years who had recovered from COVID-19. The CDR3 nucleotides read TGTGCCAGCAGTGAACACCTACTGGGGCCGGGGGGCAATTCACCCCTCCACTTT. This gives the protein CASSEHLLGPGGNSPLHF.